This entry describes one T cell receptor (beta chain). No antigen is known for it. This sample stems from a study of cytomegalovirus exposure and HLA in healthy donors. Study-level findings and limits: The study labeled 150 to 200 TCR beta chains cytomegalovirus-associated. In a later analysis, first-cohort TCR clusters were found to tend to co-occur in the 100 to 150 validation repertoires. Reports indicated that the classifier achieved high specificity and sensitivity in diagnosing cytomegalovirus status.

CDR1 is SGHKS, CDR2 YYEKEE, per germline (reference sequence). J was trimmed by 10 bases and V by 0 bases; bases with no gene match: 7. There are 15 residues in the CDR3. Assay: immunoSEQ multiplex PCR; the TCRdb copy retains only in-frame clones and omits some. The sample contains tens of thousands of clones, around 89% of which appear only once. The roughly 120-subject validation cohort, separate from the approximately 670-subject first cohort, included the donors. This rearrangement joins TRBV5-5 to TRBJ2-1, with 10 bases aligning to TRBD2. The source is a woman aged 18-29 years in good health and CMV-seronegative. The specimen was PBMCs. CDR3 residues: CASSLGLAGEIEQFF. DNA for the CDR3: TGTGCCAGCAGCTTGGGGCTAGCGGGGGAGATCGAGCAGTTCTTC.